Below, 18 T cell receptor beta chains from the same sample are listed, as sequenced in a study of blood T cell repertoires in COVID-19. Method: immunoSEQ multiplex PCR; TCRdb's copy keeps in-frame clones and lacks some. Of about 300,000 clones in the sample, more than 75% were seen once. Material: peripheral blood. The origin of the receptors is a man between 65 and 85 years old with acute or convalescent COVID-19.

The rearrangement joins TRBV18 to TRBJ2-7; 8 bases match TRBD1. The V gene end was trimmed by 6 bases and the J gene end by 7 bases; junction bases not matched to a gene: 14. This CDR3 is 15 amino acids long. The germline CDR1 and CDR2 sequences are KGHSH and LQKENI. The chain's CDR3 is CASSPRQGNGGEQYF. In nucleotides, the CDR3 is TGTGCCAGCTCGCCAAGACAGGGGAACGGAGGAGAGCAGTACTTC.

V and J are TRBV11-2 and TRBJ1-2; no definite D call. The CDR3 extends over 13 amino acids. V lost 1 base and J 8 bases, leaving 11 bases between the germline ends. Germline CDR1 SGHAT, CDR2 FQNNGV. For the CDR3, the DNA is TGTGCCAGCAGCTTAGTTTGGGTCGGGGGCTACACCTTC. This encodes CASSLVWVGGYTF.

This clone has just one count. The chain recombines TRBV9 with TRBJ2-3, with D tentatively TRBD2 (7 bases). The germline V gene has CDR1 SGDLS and CDR2 YYNGEE. This CDR3 spans 15 amino acids. The germline V and J ends were trimmed by 3 bases and 3 bases, with 14 bases remaining between them. In DNA form, the CDR3 reads TGTGCCAGCAGCGCGGGCGGGGGCCGGACAGATACGCAGTATTTT. Its protein product is CASSAGGGRTDTQYF.

The rearrangement joins TRBV11-2 to TRBJ1-5; D is unclear. The germline gives CDR1 SGHAT, CDR2 FQNNGV. V was shortened by 1 base and J by 2 bases, with 6 bases between the two germline ends. There are 14 residues in the CDR3. The CDR3 sequence is CASSLVSGNQPQHF. CDR3 DNA sequence: TGTGCCAGCAGCTTAGTCTCCGGCAATCAGCCCCAGCATTTT.

This sequence joins TRBV2 and TRBJ1-1; TRBD1 aligns across 9 bases. V lost 6 bases, J lost 4 bases, and 6 bases stayed unmatched. This CDR3 is built from 14 residues. Germline CDR1 and CDR2: SNHLY and FYNNEI. The CDR3: CASRDRGLGTEAFF. The CDR3 DNA follows: TGTGCCAGCAGGGACAGGGGTTTGGGCACTGAAGCTTTCTTT.

This rearrangement joins TRBV11-2 to TRBJ1-1, with 8 bases identical to TRBD1. Trimming removed 5 bases from V and 0 bases from J; junction bases left unmatched: 5. The CDR3 runs 15 residues. The germline V gene encodes CDR1 SGHAT and CDR2 FQNNGV. The CDR3 DNA sequence: TGTGCCAGCAGCCTAAGACAGGGGATGAACACTGAAGCTTTCTTT. It is translated as CASSLRQGMNTEAFF.

The chain is built from TRBV6-5 and TRBJ2-7, with TRBD1 matching over 10 bases. Germline assignment: CDR1 MNHEY and CDR2 SVGAGI. The J segment lost 6 bases and the V segment lost 0 bases, leaving 2 bases of the junction unmatched. CDR3 length: 14 amino acids. This CDR3 reads CASSYSGTGAEQYF. The CDR3 DNA follows: TGTGCCAGCAGTTACTCCGGGACAGGGGCCGAGCAGTACTTC.

This chain uses TRBV28 with TRBJ2-3, with 12 bases aligning to TRBD2. J was trimmed by 2 bases and V by 3 bases; bases with no gene match: 6. CDR3 length equals 17 residues. Germline loops: CDR1 MDHEN, CDR2 SYDVKM. The CDR3 DNA reads as TGTGCCAGCAGTTTTCCTCTAGCGGGAGGGTACACAGATACGCAGTATTTT. This codes for CASSFPLAGGYTDTQYF.

The chain links TRBV4-3 to TRBJ2-4; TRBD1 aligns across 8 bases. Germline values: CDR1 LGHNA, CDR2 YSLEER. The CDR3 is 13 amino acids. J gave up 8 bases and V 4 bases, and 4 bases lay outside the gene matches. As DNA, the CDR3 is TGCGCCAGCAGCCTCGGACAGGGAGACATTCAGTACTTC. Translated, it gives CASSLGQGDIQYF.

The chain is built from TRBV5-1 and TRBJ2-5, with D possibly matching TRBD2 (5 bases). The germline V gene has CDR1 SGHRS and CDR2 YFSETQ. V dropped 3 bases and J dropped 1 base, with 10 bases sitting between them. The CDR3 runs 14 residues. The CDR3 bases are TGCGCCAGCAGCTCACCTAGCTTCCAAGAGACCCAGTACTTC. Translated, it gives CASSSPSFQETQYF.

This clone occurred a few times. The chain couples TRBV15 to TRBJ1-5, with TRBD1 as a possible D gene (6 bases). This CDR3 has 15 residues. Trimming shortened V by 0 bases and J by 5 bases, and 11 bases separated the two germline ends. The germline V gene encodes CDR1 LNHNV and CDR2 YYDKDF (reference sequence). CDR3: CATSRDQGFDQPQHF. In nucleotides, the CDR3 is TGTGCCACCAGCAGAGATCAGGGGTTCGATCAGCCCCAGCATTTT.

The chain has TRBV5-4 and TRBJ2-3, with TRBD2 matching 10 bases. In germline, CDR1 is SGHNT, CDR2 YYREEE (reference sequence). V lost 4 bases to trimming and J lost 2 bases; unmatched junction nucleotides: 4. The CDR3 consists of 15 residues. For the CDR3, the DNA is TGTGCCAGCAGCAATAGCGGGAGGCTCACAGATACGCAGTATTTT. This sequence encodes CASSNSGRLTDTQYF.

The chain is built from TRBV19 and TRBJ1-6, with D possibly being TRBD1 (5 bases). The CDR3 consists of 15 residues. CDR1 and CDR2 (germline): LNHDA, SQIVND (reference sequence). The V gene lost 0 bases and the J gene lost 10 bases, with 13 bases spanning the gap. The CDR3, as DNA: TGTGCCAGTAGTATAGATTCCGGGACTTTATCACCCCTCCACTTT. Protein: CASSIDSGTLSPLHF.

V usage is TRBV6-2 or TRBV6-3 and J usage is TRBJ1-5; tentative D call: TRBD1 (6 bases). Trimming removed 2 bases from V and 4 bases from J, with 15 bases in between. The CDR3 contains 16 residues. In germline, CDR1 is MNHEY, CDR2 SVGEGT. In DNA form, the CDR3 reads TGTGCCAGCAGTTACGGATACAGGGCGCCAAATCAGCCCCAGCATTTT. Its translation: CASSYGYRAPNQPQHF.

This chain connects TRBV24-1 to TRBJ2-5; weak D call: TRBD1 (7 bases). Trimming stripped 3 bases from V and 2 bases from J, with 12 bases between. The length of the CDR3 is 15 residues. In germline, CDR1 is KGHDR, CDR2 SFDVKD. The DNA for the CDR3 is TGTGCCACCAGTGATCGCCAGGGGGGACAAGAGACCCAGTACTTC. This translates into CATSDRQGGQETQYF.

The V call is TRBV29-1, the J call TRBJ2-1; 7 bases align to TRBD1. Germline CDR1 and CDR2: SQVTM and ANQGSEA. Trimming took 3 bases from V and 3 from J; bases not matched to a gene: 5. The CDR3 extends over 14 amino acids. CDR3 coding DNA: TGCAGCGTTGAGCCAGACAGGGACTACAATGAGCAGTTCTTC. The encoded protein is CSVEPDRDYNEQFF.

V and J are TRBV2 and TRBJ1-1; no reliable D call. Germline assignment: CDR1 SNHLY and CDR2 FYNNEI. The length of the CDR3 is 14 residues. The V and J ends lost 7 bases and 1 base respectively, with 13 bases between them. CDR3 coding DNA: TGTGCCAGCAACCTGGGCCAGAGGAACACTGAAGCTTTCTTT. Translating gives CASNLGQRNTEAFF.

This chain uses TRBV6-6 with TRBJ1-1, with D possibly matching TRBD1 (6 bases). The CDR3 is 13 residues long. Looked up from germline, CDR1 is MNHNY and CDR2 is SVGAGI (reference sequence). V lost 6 bases and J lost 4, with 12 bases in between. The CDR3 loop reads CASRGDIPTEAFF. As DNA, the CDR3 is TGTGCCAGCAGGGGGGACATCCCCACTGAAGCTTTCTTT.